This TCR beta chain was profiled in a study of blood T cell repertoires in COVID-19. TCRdb's copy holds only in-frame clones and misses some; the assay was immunoSEQ multiplex PCR. The sample includes about 250,000 clones, approximately 80% of them seen just once. This CDR3 is built from 15 residues. Trimming pared 2 bases from V and 2 bases from J, leaving 14 bases between. Germline CDR1 and CDR2: SGDLS and YYNGEE. This clonotype was obtained from a woman aged 80 or over with active or convalescent COVID-19. The material sequenced was peripheral blood. V usage is TRBV9 and J usage is TRBJ2-7; possibly TRBD1 for D (7 bases). The CDR3 is CASSVGGTDTYEQYF. The CDR3 coding sequence is TGTGCCAGCAGCGTCGGCGGGACAGACACCTACGAGCAGTACTTC.